This note documents a single T cell receptor (beta chain) sequence. Antigen: not known. The data are from a study of OX40 agonist ivuxolimab in advanced cancers. As for the study in general: Partial response was recorded in three patients: one hepatocellular carcinoma and two cutaneous melanoma cases.

The length of the CDR3 is 14 residues. Between the trimmed V and J ends, which lost 7 bases and 2 bases, there was a span of 12 bases. Germline assignment: CDR1 MNHEY and CDR2 SMNVEV (reference sequence). Using immunoSEQ multiplex PCR, the repertoire was profiled, and TCRdb retains in-frame clones only, with some absent. The table records 10,000 or so clones, approximately 72% of them present only once. Study-level findings and limits: Also showing low normalized T-cell clonal expansion were some of the nonresponders. Near-lowest levels of clonal expansion characterized partial responders at 0.1-3.0 mg/kg.

J is TRBJ2-1 and V is TRBV27; weak D call: TRBD2 (5 bases). Sequences were derived from CD4+ or CD8+ T cells sorted from blood, sampled in a trial of the OX40 agonist ivuxolimab. The TCR originated in an adult with an advanced solid tumor such as melanoma, head and neck, liver or kidney cancer. CDR3 region: CASTPSGTYNEQFF. The CDR3 nucleotides read TGTGCCAGCACCCCGTCGGGGACCTACAATGAGCAGTTCTTC.